The 9 T cell receptor beta chains presented below share a single source sample, sequenced in a study of T-cell memory formation after mild COVID-19 (dated by TCRdb to the early 2020s). Preparation of the library involved 5' RACE. Sequencer: Illumina NovaSeq 6000. Starting from the raw public reads, TCRdb applied fastp trimming at Q25, assembled clones with MiXCR and retained in-frame beta chains. Rows are combined by CDR3 protein, so each entry shows the most common genes and DNA. Recorded for this sample are 550,000 to 600,000 distinct CDR3 sequences; roughly 20% of them occurred a single time. Roughly 9.1% of the sample lies in the top ten. Specimen: PBMCs or a T cell subset sorted from them (not recorded which). All receptors come from an adult woman who had mild COVID-19 (a few samples of this study predate the infection). The sample titles of this study are shuffled in the database, so cell type and time point are left out; the donor was told from shared clones.

In its sample, this clonotype was seen a few times. CDR3 sequence reads: CASSLNSGELFF. The CDR3 nucleotides read TGTGCCAGCAGTCTTAATAGCGGGGAGCTGTTTTTT. The chain is built from TRBV3-1 and TRBJ2-2; D ambiguous. V was cut by 6 bases and J by 7 bases, with 9 bases left in between. CDR1 LGHDT and CDR2 YNNKEL come from the germline V gene (reference sequence). The CDR3 is made up of 12 amino acids.

This chain connects TRBV19 to TRBJ2-7; D is possibly TRBD2 (6 bases). The CDR3 runs 16 residues. The germline CDR1 and CDR2 sequences are LNHDA and SQIVND (reference sequence). The V and J ends lost 1 base and 3 bases respectively, with 16 bases between them. The CDR3 DNA reads as TGTGCCAGTAGTATAGGCAGAAGACTAGAAGTCTACGAGCAGTACTTC. This translates into CASSIGRRLEVYEQYF.

The V and J genes are TRBV2 and TRBJ2-7; 9 nucleotides match TRBD2. V lost 10 bases and J lost 5; bases outside the gene matches: 6. Germline loops: CDR1 SNHLY, CDR2 FYNNEI. The CDR3 totals 12 residues. In DNA, the CDR3 is TGTGCCATAGCGGGAGAGTACAACGAGCAGTACTTC. As protein: CAIAGEYNEQYF.

The chain couples TRBV3-1 to TRBJ1-2, with D unclear. V dropped 7 bases and J dropped 4 bases, with 10 bases sitting between them. This CDR3 region has 12 residues. Per the germline V gene, CDR1 is LGHDT and CDR2 is YNNKEL (reference sequence). The CDR3 DNA follows: TGTGCCAGCACCGGGCTAGGCTATGGCTACACCTTC. Protein sequence: CASTGLGYGYTF.

A few counts support this clonotype. The V and J genes are TRBV27 and TRBJ2-7; TRBD2 matches at 11 bases. This CDR3 comprises 17 residues. CDR1 is MNHEY and CDR2 is SMNVEV in the germline V gene (reference sequence). The V segment lost 2 bases and the J segment 0 bases; nucleotides outside the gene matches: 6. The CDR3 here is CASSLRETSGNSYEQYF. CDR3 coding DNA: TGTGCCAGCAGTTTAAGGGAGACTAGCGGGAACTCCTACGAGCAGTACTTC.

This clonotype has more than one count but fewer than ten. In DNA form, the CDR3 reads TGTGCCAGCAGTCCCCGGCTAGCCTCAAGCTCCTACGAGCAGTACTTC. Amino acids: CASSPRLASSSYEQYF. The chain carries TRBV25-1 and TRBJ2-7; TRBD2 is a possible D gene (5 bases). Germline-derived CDR1 and CDR2 are MGHDK and SYGVNS. V was pared by 5 bases and J by 0 bases, with 17 bases between. CDR3 length: 16 amino acids.

The chain has TRBV7-6 and TRBJ2-1; 7 bases fit TRBD1. CDR1 SGHVS and CDR2 FNYEAQ come from the germline V gene. CDR3 size: 13 residues. The junction had 3 bases not matched to a gene; V was cut back by 0 bases and J by 10 bases. CDR3 loop: CASSLAPTGEQFF. The DNA of the CDR3 is TGTGCCAGCAGCTTAGCCCCGACAGGGGAGCAGTTCTTC.

The sample holds many counts of this clonotype. The rearrangement links TRBV18 to TRBJ2-5; 9 nucleotides align to TRBD1. J gave up 3 bases and V 5 bases, and 1 base lay outside the gene matches. Germline V gene data show CDR1 as KGHSH and CDR2 as LQKENI. The CDR3 totals 13 residues. The CDR3: CASSRTGEETQYF. The CDR3 DNA sequence: TGTGCCAGCTCAAGGACAGGGGAAGAGACCCAGTACTTC. Variable domain in full (rest from reference TRBV18 and TRBJ2-5): NAGVMQNPRHLVRRRGQEARLRCSPMKGHSHVYWYRQLPEEGLKFMVYLQKENIIDESGMPKERFSAEFPKEGPSILRIQQVVRGDSAAYFCASSRTGEETQYFGPGTRLLVL.

This sequence joins TRBV12-3 or TRBV12-4 and TRBJ1-1; a weak D match, TRBD1 (5 bases). With 7 bases removed from V and 3 bases from J, the gap between germline ends came to 9 bases. CDR3 length: 12 residues. The chain's CDR3 is CASTQEYTEAFF. The CDR3 nucleotides read TGTGCCAGCACACAGGAGTACACTGAAGCTTTCTTT.